This T cell receptor beta chain was retrieved from a study of blood T cell repertoires in COVID-19. Across the whole study: Donors in the United States, Italy and Spain gave samples during acute or convalescent COVID-19.

Original methodology: Scientists estimated how many nucleated cells there were by amplifying reference gene primers. The table came from immunoSEQ multiplex PCR; TCRdb's copy has only in-frame clones and leaves some out. For V, J and clone size, that table is used; D and trimming come from the DNA. The table has some 70,000 clones, around 80% seen once. Trimming shortened V by 4 bases and J by 0 bases, and 11 bases separated the two germline ends. This CDR3 spans 14 amino acids. Per germline, CDR1 SGHRS and CDR2 YFSETQ. Sequenced input: peripheral blood. V is TRBV5-1 and J is TRBJ2-7; weak D call: TRBD1 (5 bases). The TCR sequence derives from a woman in her fifties or sixties with acute or convalescent COVID-19. For the CDR3, the DNA is TGCGCCAGCAGCCCTTCTCAGGGCTCCTACGAGCAGTACTTC. Amino acid sequence: CASSPSQGSYEQYF. Full variable domain (missing parts from reference TRBV5-1 and TRBJ2-7): KAGVTQTPRYLIKTRGQQVTLSCSPISGHRSVSWYQQTPGQGLQFLFEYFSETQRNKGNFPGRFSGRQFSNSRSEMNVSTLELGDSALYLCASSPSQGSYEQYFGPGTRLTVT.